The next 13 T cell receptor beta chains were all read from a single sample in a study of cytomegalovirus exposure and HLA in healthy donors. Primers for the PCR totalled 60 Vbeta and 13 Jbeta. This table comes from immunoSEQ multiplex PCR, and its TCRdb copy is limited to in-frame clones, with some not included. The sample yields some 110,000 clones, 79% seen once. Material for sequencing was PBMCs. The receptors were gathered from a young man in good health and CMV-seropositive.

The genes are TRBV19 and TRBJ2-3; TRBD2 might be the D (6 bases). From germline, CDR1 is LNHDA and CDR2 SQIVND (reference sequence). This CDR3 is built from 16 residues. Trimming pared 3 bases from V and 5 bases from J, leaving 18 bases between. The CDR3: CASSMGGSLLGDTQYF. CDR3 DNA sequence: TGTGCCAGTAGTATGGGGGGATCCCTGTTGGGAGATACGCAGTATTTT.

This clone occurred once. This chain links TRBV27 with TRBJ2-5, with 7 bases aligning to TRBD2. The germline V gene has CDR1 MNHEY and CDR2 SMNVEV (reference sequence). The CDR3 has 13 residues. The junction had 1 base not matched to a gene; V was cut back by 2 bases and J by 4 bases. As DNA, the CDR3 is TGTGCCAGCAGTTTAGCGGGAGTAGAGACCCAGTACTTC. The encoded protein is CASSLAGVETQYF.

The gene calls are TRBV13 and TRBJ1-3; D gene uncertain. The V and J ends lost 4 bases and 4 bases respectively, with 17 bases between them. The CDR3 sequence is 16 residues long. Per the germline V gene, CDR1 is PRHDT and CDR2 is FYEKMQ (reference sequence). CDR3 sequence: CASSSLDGNEGNTIYF. In DNA form, the CDR3 reads TGTGCCAGCAGCTCGCTAGACGGGAACGAGGGAAACACCATATATTTT. Using reference TRBV13 and TRBJ1-3 for the parts outside the CDR3, the full variable domain is AAGVIQSPRHLIKEKRETATLKCYPIPRHDTVYWYQQGPGQDPQFLISFYEKMQSDKGSIPDRFSAQQFSDYHSELNMSSLELGDSALYFCASSSLDGNEGNTIYFGEGSWLTVV.

The chain employs TRBV30 and TRBJ2-3; 11 bases fit TRBD2. Trimming cost V 5 bases and J 4 bases; bases outside gene matches: 2. The germline V gene encodes CDR1 GTSNPN and CDR2 SVGIG (reference sequence). This CDR3 is 13 amino acids long. The CDR3 loop is CAWAGLAADTQYF. Written as DNA, the CDR3 is TGTGCCTGGGCGGGACTAGCGGCAGATACGCAGTATTTT.

CDR3 sequence: CASSLSRVTGELFF. The CDR3 DNA sequence: TGTGCCAGCAGTTTATCACGGGTCACCGGGGAGCTGTTTTTT. The V and J genes are TRBV28 and TRBJ2-2; D is unresolved. CDR1 is MDHEN and CDR2 is SYDVKM in the germline V gene. The length of the CDR3 is 14 residues. V was cut by 1 base and J by 4 bases, with 7 bases left in between. Variable domain in full (rest from reference TRBV28 and TRBJ2-2): DVKVTQSSRYLVKRTGEKVFLECVQDMDHENMFWYRQDPGLGLRLIYFSYDVKMKEKGDIPEGYSVSREKKERFSLILESASTNQTSMYLCASSLSRVTGELFFGEGSRLTVL.

This sequence joins TRBV5-1 and TRBJ2-5; TRBD1 matches 11 bases. Trimming removed 5 bases from V and 4 bases from J; junction bases left unmatched: 10. Germline V gene sequence: CDR1 SGHRS, CDR2 YFSETQ. This CDR3 has 16 residues. The DNA for the CDR3 is TGCGCCAGCAGATGGACAGGGGGCGGGAGGGGAGAGACCCAGTACTTC. It is translated as CASRWTGGGRGETQYF.

The chain employs TRBV4-2 and TRBJ1-2; D is undetermined. V was shortened by 1 base and J by 10 bases, with 13 bases between the two germline ends. CDR1 LGHNA and CDR2 YNFKEQ come from the germline V gene. This CDR3 comprises 13 residues. CDR3 sequence: CASSQGSQTAYTF. The CDR3 DNA reads TGTGCCAGCAGCCAAGGGTCTCAGACTGCCTACACCTTC.

This chain joins TRBV12-5 and TRBJ1-1, with D tentatively TRBD1 (6 bases). V lost 0 bases and J 3 bases, leaving 11 bases between the germline ends. The germline V gene encodes CDR1 LGHNT and CDR2 FRNRAP. This CDR3 has 15 amino acids. The CDR3 protein is CASGLVNRADTEAFF. The CDR3 DNA reads as TGTGCTAGTGGTTTGGTAAACAGGGCGGACACTGAAGCTTTCTTT.

The chain combines TRBV5-1 with TRBJ1-1; perhaps TRBD1 as D (6 bases). V was shortened by 4 bases and J by 5 bases, with 15 bases between the two germline ends. This CDR3 comprises 14 residues. The germline gives CDR1 SGHRS, CDR2 YFSETQ. The CDR3 protein is CASSHEPQGTEAFF. The CDR3, as DNA: TGCGCCAGCAGCCACGAACCGCAGGGGACTGAAGCTTTCTTT.

The CDR3 bases are TGTGCCTGGAGTGCCGGACTAGCACCATCGGATACGCAGTATTTT. It yields the protein CAWSAGLAPSDTQYF. V is TRBV30 and J is TRBJ2-3, with TRBD2 matching 8 bases. CDR1 GTSNPN and CDR2 SVGIG come from the germline V gene (reference sequence). This CDR3 is built from 15 residues. Trimming cost V 1 base and J 6 bases; bases outside gene matches: 9.

This chain links TRBV7-2 with TRBJ2-5; 8 bases are shared with TRBD1. Germline CDR1 reads SGHTA; CDR2 reads FQGNSA. The CDR3 extends over 14 amino acids. Trimming took 4 bases from V and 1 from J; bases not matched to a gene: 2. The CDR3 coding sequence is TGTGCCAGCAGCTCACAGGGGGGCCAAGAGACCCAGTACTTC. Protein: CASSSQGGQETQYF.

The genes are TRBV7-2 and TRBJ2-5; D possibly corresponds to TRBD2 (6 bases). V was shortened by 3 bases and J by 4 bases, with 18 bases between the two germline ends. The CDR3 consists of 16 residues. Germline V gives CDR1 SGHTA, CDR2 FQGNSA. The CDR3 DNA follows: TGTGCCAGCAGCTTGTACGGGACGGGGGTATTAGAGACCCAGTACTTC. This sequence encodes CASSLYGTGVLETQYF.

This clone occurred a few times. The chain uses TRBV19 and TRBJ1-5, with a tentative D call TRBD1 (5 bases). Looked up from germline, CDR1 is LNHDA and CDR2 is SQIVND (reference sequence). Trimming cost V 3 bases and J 0 bases, with 6 bases left between them. The CDR3 totals 14 residues. This chain's CDR3 is CASSIRDSNQPQHF. As DNA, the CDR3 is TGTGCCAGTAGTATCAGGGATAGCAATCAGCCCCAGCATTTT.